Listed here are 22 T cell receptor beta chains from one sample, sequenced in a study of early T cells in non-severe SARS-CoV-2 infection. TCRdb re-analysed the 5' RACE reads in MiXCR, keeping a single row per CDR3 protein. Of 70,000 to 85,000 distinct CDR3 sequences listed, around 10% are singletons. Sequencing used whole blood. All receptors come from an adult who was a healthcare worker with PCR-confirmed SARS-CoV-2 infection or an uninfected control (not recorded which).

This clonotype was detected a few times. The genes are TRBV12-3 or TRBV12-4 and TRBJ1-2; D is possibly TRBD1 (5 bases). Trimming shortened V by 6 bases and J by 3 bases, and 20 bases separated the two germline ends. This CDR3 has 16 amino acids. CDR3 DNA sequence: TGTGCCAGCAGGGGGAGCAAAGGGGCGTCATACTATGGCTACACCTTC. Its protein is CASRGSKGASYYGYTF.

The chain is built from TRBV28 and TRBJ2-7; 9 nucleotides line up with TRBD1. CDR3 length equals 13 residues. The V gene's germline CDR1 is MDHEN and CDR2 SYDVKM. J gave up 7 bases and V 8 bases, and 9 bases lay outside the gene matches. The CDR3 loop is CASGGTGLREQYF. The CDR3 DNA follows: TGTGCCAGCGGGGGGACAGGGCTGAGGGAGCAGTACTTC.

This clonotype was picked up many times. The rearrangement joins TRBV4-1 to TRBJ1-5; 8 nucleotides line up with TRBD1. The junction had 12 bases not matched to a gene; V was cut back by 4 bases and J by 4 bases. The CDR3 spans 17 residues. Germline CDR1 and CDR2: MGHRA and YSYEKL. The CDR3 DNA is TGCGCCAGCAGCCCACGCCCGGACAGGGAGGGGAATCAGCCCCAGCATTTT. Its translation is CASSPRPDREGNQPQHF.

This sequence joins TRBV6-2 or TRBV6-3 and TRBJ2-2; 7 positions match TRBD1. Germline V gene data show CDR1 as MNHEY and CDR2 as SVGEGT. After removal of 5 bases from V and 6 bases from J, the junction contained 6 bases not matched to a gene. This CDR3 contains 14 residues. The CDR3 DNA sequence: TGTGCCAGCAGTCCCCCGACAGGGCCCGGGGAGCTGTTTTTT. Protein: CASSPPTGPGELFF.

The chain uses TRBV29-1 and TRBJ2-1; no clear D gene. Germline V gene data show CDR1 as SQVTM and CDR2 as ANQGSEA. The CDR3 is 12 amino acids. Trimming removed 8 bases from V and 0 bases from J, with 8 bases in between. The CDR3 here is CSWASSYNEQFF. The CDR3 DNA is TGCAGCTGGGCCAGCTCCTACAATGAGCAGTTCTTC.

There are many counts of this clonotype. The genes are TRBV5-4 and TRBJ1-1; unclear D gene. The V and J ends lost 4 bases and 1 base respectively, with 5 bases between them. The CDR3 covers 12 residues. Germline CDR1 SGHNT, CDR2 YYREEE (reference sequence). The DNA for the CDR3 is TGTGCCAGCAGCAATACGAACACTGAAGCTTTCTTT. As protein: CASSNTNTEAFF.

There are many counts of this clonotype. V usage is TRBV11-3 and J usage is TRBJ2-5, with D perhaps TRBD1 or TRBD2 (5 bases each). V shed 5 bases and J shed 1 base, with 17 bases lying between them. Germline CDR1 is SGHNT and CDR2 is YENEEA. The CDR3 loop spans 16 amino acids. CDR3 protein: CASSLFKGPSQETQYF. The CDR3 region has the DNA TGTGCCAGCAGCCTCTTCAAGGGACCGTCCCAAGAGACCCAGTACTTC.

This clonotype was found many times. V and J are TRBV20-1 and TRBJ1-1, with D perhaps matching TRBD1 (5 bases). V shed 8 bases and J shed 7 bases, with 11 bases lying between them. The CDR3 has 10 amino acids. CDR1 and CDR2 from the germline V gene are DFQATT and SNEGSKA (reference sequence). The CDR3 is CSSLGVEAFF. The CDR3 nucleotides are TGCAGTTCCCTAGGGGTTGAAGCTTTCTTT.

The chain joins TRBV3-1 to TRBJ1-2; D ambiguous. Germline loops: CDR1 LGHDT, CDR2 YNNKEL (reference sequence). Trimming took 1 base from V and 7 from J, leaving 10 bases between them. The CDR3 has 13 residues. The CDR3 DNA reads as TGTGCCAGCAGCCAAGTGCCGTCCCGTGGCTACACCTTC. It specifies CASSQVPSRGYTF.

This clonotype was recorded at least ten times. The CDR3 is CASSYTGLASEQYF. The DNA for the CDR3 is TGTGCCAGCAGTTACACGGGACTAGCCTCCGAGCAGTACTTC. The V gene is TRBV6-5, the J gene TRBJ2-7; 9 positions agree with TRBD2. CDR3 length: 14 residues. CDR1 is MNHEY, CDR2 SVGAGI, per germline. V was pared by 2 bases and J by 6 bases, with 5 bases of the junction left unmatched.

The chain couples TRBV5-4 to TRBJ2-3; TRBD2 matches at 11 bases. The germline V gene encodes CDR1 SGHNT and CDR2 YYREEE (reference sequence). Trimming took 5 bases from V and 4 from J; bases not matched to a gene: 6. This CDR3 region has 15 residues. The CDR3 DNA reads TGTGCCAGCAGGGGGATAGCGGGAGGGGCAGATACGCAGTATTTT. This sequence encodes CASRGIAGGADTQYF.

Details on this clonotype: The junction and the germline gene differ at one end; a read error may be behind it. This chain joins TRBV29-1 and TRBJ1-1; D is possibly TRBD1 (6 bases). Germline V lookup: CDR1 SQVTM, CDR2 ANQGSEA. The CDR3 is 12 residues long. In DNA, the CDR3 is TGCACCTTGACCCGGGACAACCCTGAAGCCTTCTTT. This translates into CTLTRDNPEAFF.

CDR3 DNA: TGCGCCAGCAGTGAGGCTGTGGACAAGTTCAAAAACGAGCAGTACTTC. It specifies CASSEAVDKFKNEQYF. The chain couples TRBV10-1 to TRBJ2-7; maybe TRBD1 (5 bases). V gave up 2 bases and J gave up 5 bases, with 19 bases separating them. This CDR3 contains 16 residues. Germline lookup yields CDR1 WNHNN and CDR2 SYGVQD (reference sequence).

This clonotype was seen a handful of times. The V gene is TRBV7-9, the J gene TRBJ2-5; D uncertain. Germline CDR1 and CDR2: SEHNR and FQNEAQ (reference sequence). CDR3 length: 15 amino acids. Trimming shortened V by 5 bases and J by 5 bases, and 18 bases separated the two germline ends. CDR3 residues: CASSPKKGPRETQYF. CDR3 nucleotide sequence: TGTGCCAGCAGCCCGAAAAAGGGTCCCCGGGAGACCCAGTACTTC.

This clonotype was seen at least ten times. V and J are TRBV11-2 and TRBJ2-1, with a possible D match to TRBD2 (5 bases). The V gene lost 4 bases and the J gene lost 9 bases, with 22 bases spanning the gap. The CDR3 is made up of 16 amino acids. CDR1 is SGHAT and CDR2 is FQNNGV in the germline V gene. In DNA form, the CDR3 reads TGTGCCAGCAGCTCCCGGACTTCCCAACGCGGCATTGAGCAGTTCTTC. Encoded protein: CASSSRTSQRGIEQFF.

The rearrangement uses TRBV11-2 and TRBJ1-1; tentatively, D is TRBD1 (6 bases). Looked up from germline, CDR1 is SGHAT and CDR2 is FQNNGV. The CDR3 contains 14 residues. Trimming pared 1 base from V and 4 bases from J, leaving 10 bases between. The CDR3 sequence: CASSLGVRGTEAFF. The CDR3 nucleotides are TGTGCCAGCAGCTTAGGGGTCAGGGGCACTGAAGCTTTCTTT.

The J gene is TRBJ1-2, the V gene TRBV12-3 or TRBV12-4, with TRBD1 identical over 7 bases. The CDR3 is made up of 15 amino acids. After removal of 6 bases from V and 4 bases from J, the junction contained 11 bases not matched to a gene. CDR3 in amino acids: CASRPDRESIYGYTF. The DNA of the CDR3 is TGTGCCAGCAGGCCCGACAGGGAATCCATCTATGGCTACACCTTC.

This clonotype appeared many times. CDR3: CASTALGGSYNEQFF. For the CDR3, the DNA is TGTGCCAGCACGGCCCTTGGTGGGTCCTACAATGAGCAGTTCTTC. The gene calls are TRBV6-6 and TRBJ2-1; D is unresolved. From germline, CDR1 is MNHNY and CDR2 SVGAGI (reference sequence). This CDR3 is built from 15 residues. Trimming removed 7 bases at V and 1 base at J, with 14 bases between.

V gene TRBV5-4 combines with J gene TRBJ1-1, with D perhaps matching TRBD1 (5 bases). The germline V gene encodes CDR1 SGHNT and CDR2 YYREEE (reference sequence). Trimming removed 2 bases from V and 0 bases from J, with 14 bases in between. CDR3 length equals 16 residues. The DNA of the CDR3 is TGTGCCAGCAGCTTAGCCAGGGCGGCAATGAACACTGAAGCTTTCTTT. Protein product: CASSLARAAMNTEAFF. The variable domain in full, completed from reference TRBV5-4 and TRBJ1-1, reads ETGVTQSPTHLIKTRGQQVTLRCSSQSGHNTVSWYQQALGQGPQFIFQYYREEENGRGNFPPRFSGLQFPNYSSELNVNALELDDSALYLCASSLARAAMNTEAFFGQGTRLTVV.

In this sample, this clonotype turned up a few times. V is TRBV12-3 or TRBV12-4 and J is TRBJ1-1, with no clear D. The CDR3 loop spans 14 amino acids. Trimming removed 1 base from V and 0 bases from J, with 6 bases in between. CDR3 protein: CASSLGNMNTEAFF. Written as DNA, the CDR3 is TGTGCCAGCAGTTTAGGTAACATGAACACTGAAGCTTTCTTT.

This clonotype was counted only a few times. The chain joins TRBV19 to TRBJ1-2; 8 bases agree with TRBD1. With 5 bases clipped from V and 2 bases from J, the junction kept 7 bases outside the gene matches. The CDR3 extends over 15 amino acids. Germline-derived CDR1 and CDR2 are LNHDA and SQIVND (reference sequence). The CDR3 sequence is CASSVKTGDNYGYTF. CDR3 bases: TGTGCCAGTAGTGTAAAGACAGGGGACAACTATGGCTACACCTTC.

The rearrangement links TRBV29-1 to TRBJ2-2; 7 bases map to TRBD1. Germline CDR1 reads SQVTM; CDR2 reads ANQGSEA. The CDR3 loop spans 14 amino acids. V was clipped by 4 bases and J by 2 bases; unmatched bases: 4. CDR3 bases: TGCAGCGTTGTGCGACAGGGAAACACCGGGGAGCTGTTTTTT. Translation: CSVVRQGNTGELFF.